This entry describes one T cell receptor (beta chain). In the source study's methods: Amplified reference gene primers provided the basis for estimating nucleated cell counts. This table comes from immunoSEQ multiplex PCR, and its TCRdb copy is limited to in-frame clones, with some not included. V, J and clone size were drawn from that table, and D and trimming were deduced from the DNA. The sample has about 200,000 clones; approximately 80% are singletons. The data stem from a study of blood T cell repertoires in COVID-19. Study information: Acute and convalescent COVID-19 specimens originated in the United States, Italy and Spain. Sources were T cells, B-cell-depleted T cells, or PBMCs; the material itself was cDNA or gDNA.

Categorization into cohorts depended on clinical history that participants reported. J lost 7 bases, V lost 0 bases, and 4 bases had no gene match. Germline CDR1 SEHNR, CDR2 FQNEAQ (reference sequence). This CDR3 spans 14 amino acids. The clonotype comes from a woman aged 40 to 50 with acute COVID-19. This sequence joins TRBV7-9 and TRBJ1-1; 8 nucleotides agree with TRBD1. Sequencing was performed on PBMCs or T cells enriched from blood (not recorded which). The chain's CDR3 is CASSLASTGGEAFF. The CDR3 nucleotides read TGTGCCAGCAGCTTAGCGTCCACAGGGGGTGAAGCTTTCTTT.